This T cell receptor (beta chain) comes out of a study of T cells after somatic rescue of genetic block. Libraries were prepared by immunoSEQ multiplex PCR; TCRdb keeps only in-frame clonotypes and omits some of them. The sample shows around 67,000 clones, just over 90% of them seen only once. There are 18 residues in the CDR3. Looked up from germline, CDR1 is MDHEN and CDR2 is SYDVKM. The V gene lost 5 bases and the J gene lost 3 bases, with 26 bases spanning the gap. The chain links TRBV28 to TRBJ2-7, with unresolved D. Sequencing input: peripheral blood mononuclear cells (PBMCs). This TCR derives from a man aged 25-40 years. Here the CDR3 reads CASSPPIGRSDGNYEQYF. In DNA form, the CDR3 reads TGTGCCAGCAGTCCCCCTATTGGTCGCTCGGATGGGAACTACGAGCAGTACTTC.